A selection of T cell receptor beta chains follows, all from one sample in a study of cytomegalovirus exposure and HLA in healthy donors. The table came from immunoSEQ multiplex PCR; TCRdb's copy has only in-frame clones and leaves some out. The listing records around 210,000 clones. Sequencing input: PBMCs. These receptors all stem from a young woman in good health and CMV-seropositive. Both conserved end residues are trimmed from each CDR3.

j_call v_call cdr3_length cdr3_aa
TRBJ2-6 TRBV5-1 14 ASSPPRGAGANVLT
TRBJ1-6 TRBV2 13 ASSDHSGVSSPLH
TRBJ2-7 TRBV6-6 14 ASSYSRAPSSYEQY
TRBJ2-5 TRBV7-6 15 ASTGRATNREQETQY
TRBJ1-5 TRBV28 10 ASSLTGQPQH
TRBJ2-1 TRBV9 11 ASSVGRADEQF
TRBJ2-1 TRBV2 12 ASSEEGAVDEQF
. TRBV19 16 ASSIRHSEGAKAYEQY
TRBJ2-5 TRBV18 11 ASSTGLQETQY
TRBJ1-1 TRBV2 13 ASSDLTGENTEAF
TRBJ1-2 TRBV6-5 13 ASSYAVGGDYGYT
TRBJ2-7 TRBV29-1 11 SVEDGTGDEQY
TRBJ1-2 TRBV28 12 ASSPGTANYGYT
TRBJ2-3 TRBV4-1 14 ASSQGLAGGRDTQY
TRBJ1-1 TRBV5-1 12 ASSFAGVSTEAF
TRBJ1-2 TRBV27 10 ASRGADYGYT
TRBJ1-2 TRBV27 13 ASADRPPANYGYT
TRBJ2-2 TRBV25-1 12 ASSDFSDTGELF
TRBJ2-3 TRBV14 13 ASSPGLAGRGTQY
. TRBV10-3 11 AISGTGAYEQY
TRBJ1-1 TRBV11-3 15 ASSNPGTGPMNTEAF
TRBJ2-1 TRBV4-1 13 ASSQGLADYNEQF
TRBJ2-3 TRBV4-3 12 ASSQAGLQDTQY
TRBJ2-5 TRBV5-8 12 ASSLATEGETQY
TRBJ1-1 TRBV7-9 10 ASSLSGAEAF
TRBJ2-3 TRBV27 14 ASSRPSGSSTDTQY
TRBJ2-5 TRBV7-8 14 ASSNHLAGGAETQY
TRBJ2-1 TRBV2 14 ASSKELAGGYNEQF
TRBJ2-1 TRBV7-9 11 ASSLGANNEQF
TRBJ1-2 TRBV6-5 11 ASSYKGSGGYT
TRBJ1-1 TRBV6-5 12 ASSTRDRGPEAF
TRBJ2-2 TRBV7-2 15 ASSLTFTGWGSGELF
TRBJ2-2 TRBV11-2 9 ASRRTGELF
TRBJ1-1 TRBV5-1 12 ASSLVTGSPEAF
TRBJ2-5 TRBV7-2 13 ASSSAGTGGETQY
TRBJ2-7 TRBV28 10 ASSSQLYEQY
TRBJ1-1 TRBV6-5 9 ASKKSTEAF
TRBJ2-5 TRBV7-2 12 ASSLVSGQETQY
TRBJ2-1 TRBV2 15 ASSETHRGASYNEQF
TRBJ2-2 TRBV5-1 12 ASSLDGNTGELF